This T cell receptor (beta chain) was documented in a study of PD-L1 blockade in urothelial cancer. The method was immunoSEQ multiplex PCR; TCRdb's version includes in-frame clones alone and lacks a portion of them. The sample yields 50,000 to 75,000 clones, roughly 77% seen once. V was cut by 1 base and J by 2 bases, with 10 bases left in between. The CDR3 extends over 15 amino acids. Germline assignment: CDR1 SGHKS and CDR2 YYEKEE (reference sequence). Time point specified: pretreatment peripheral blood. The sequences come from PBMCs, collected around atezolizumab (anti-PD-L1) treatment. The chain recombines TRBV5-5 with TRBJ1-3, with unresolved D. This clonotype was sampled from an older man with urothelial cancer. CDR3 amino acids: CASSLPPGPGNTIYF. In nucleotides, the CDR3 is TGTGCCAGCAGCTTGCCCCCCGGTCCTGGAAACACCATATATTTT.